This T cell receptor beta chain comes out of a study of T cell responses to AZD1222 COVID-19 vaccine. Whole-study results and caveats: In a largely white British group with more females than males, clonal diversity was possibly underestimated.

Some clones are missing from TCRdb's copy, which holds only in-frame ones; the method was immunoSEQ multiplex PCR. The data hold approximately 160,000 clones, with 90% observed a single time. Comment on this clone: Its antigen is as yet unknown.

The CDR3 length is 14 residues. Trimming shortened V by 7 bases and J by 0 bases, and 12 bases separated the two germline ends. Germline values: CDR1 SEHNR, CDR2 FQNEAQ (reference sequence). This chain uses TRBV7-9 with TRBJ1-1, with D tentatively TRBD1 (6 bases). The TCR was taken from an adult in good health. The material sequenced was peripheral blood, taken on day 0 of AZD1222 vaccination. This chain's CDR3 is CASIRTALNTEAFF. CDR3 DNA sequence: TGTGCCAGCATCCGGACAGCCTTGAACACTGAAGCTTTCTTT.